Listed here is a single T cell receptor (beta chain). Its antigen is currently unknown. This sample was included in a study of T cell responses to AZD1222 COVID-19 vaccine. Study-wide points: Among the donors, most were white British and more were female, and clonal diversity was possibly underestimated. Seropositive AZD1222 recipients at baseline numbered only six or seven.

The repertoire was sequenced with immunoSEQ multiplex PCR; TCRdb's copy has only in-frame clones and lacks some. Of about 98,000 clones in the sample, roughly 88% were seen once. This CDR3 region has 11 residues. Trimming stripped 2 bases from V and 3 bases from J, with 3 bases between. From germline, CDR1 is SGHRS and CDR2 YFSETQ. The chain carries TRBV5-1 and TRBJ2-7; no definite D call. The sequence was obtained from an adult in good health. The material sequenced was peripheral blood, taken on day 0 of AZD1222 vaccination. CDR3 residues: CASSLGYEQYF. DNA of the CDR3: TGCGCCAGCAGCTTAGGCTACGAGCAGTACTTC.